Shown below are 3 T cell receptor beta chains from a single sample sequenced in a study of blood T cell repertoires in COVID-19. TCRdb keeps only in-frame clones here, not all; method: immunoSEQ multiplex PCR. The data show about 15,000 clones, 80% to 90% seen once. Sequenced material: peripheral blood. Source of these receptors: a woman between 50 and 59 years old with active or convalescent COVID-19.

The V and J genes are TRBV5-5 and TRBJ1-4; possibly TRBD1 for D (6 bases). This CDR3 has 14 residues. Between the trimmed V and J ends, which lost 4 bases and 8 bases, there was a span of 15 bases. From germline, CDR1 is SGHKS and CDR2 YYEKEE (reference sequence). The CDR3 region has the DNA TGTGCCAGCAGCCCGGGGCCAGGGGTGGAAAAACTGTTTTTT. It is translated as CASSPGPGVEKLFF.

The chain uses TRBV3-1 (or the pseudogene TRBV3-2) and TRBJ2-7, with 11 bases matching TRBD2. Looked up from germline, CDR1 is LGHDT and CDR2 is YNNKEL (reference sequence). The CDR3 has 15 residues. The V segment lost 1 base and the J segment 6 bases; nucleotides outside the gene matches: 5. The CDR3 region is CASSQVRLAGGEQYF. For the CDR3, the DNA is TGTGCCAGCAGCCAAGTTCGGCTAGCGGGGGGCGAGCAGTACTTC.

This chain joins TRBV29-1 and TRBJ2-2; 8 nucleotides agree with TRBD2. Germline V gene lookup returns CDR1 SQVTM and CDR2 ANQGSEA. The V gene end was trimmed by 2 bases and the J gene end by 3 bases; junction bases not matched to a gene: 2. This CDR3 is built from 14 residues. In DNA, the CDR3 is TGCAGCGTTGAACGGGGGGGCTACACCGGGGAGCTGTTTTTT. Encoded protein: CSVERGGYTGELFF.